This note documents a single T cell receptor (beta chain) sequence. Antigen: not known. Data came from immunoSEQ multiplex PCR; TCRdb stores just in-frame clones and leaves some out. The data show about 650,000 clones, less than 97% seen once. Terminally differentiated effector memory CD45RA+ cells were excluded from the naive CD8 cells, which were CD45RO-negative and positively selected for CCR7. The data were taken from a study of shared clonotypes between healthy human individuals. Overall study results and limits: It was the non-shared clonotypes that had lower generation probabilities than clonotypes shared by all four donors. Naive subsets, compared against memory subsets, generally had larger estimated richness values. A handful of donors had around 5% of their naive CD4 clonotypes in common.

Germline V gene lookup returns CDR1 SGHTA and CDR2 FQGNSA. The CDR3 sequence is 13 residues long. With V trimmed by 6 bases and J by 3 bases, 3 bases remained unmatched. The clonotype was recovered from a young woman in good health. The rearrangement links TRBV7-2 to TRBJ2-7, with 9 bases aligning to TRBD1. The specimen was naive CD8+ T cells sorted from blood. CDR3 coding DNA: TGTGCCAGCAGAGGGACAGGGTTCTACGAGCAGTACTTC. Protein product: CASRGTGFYEQYF.